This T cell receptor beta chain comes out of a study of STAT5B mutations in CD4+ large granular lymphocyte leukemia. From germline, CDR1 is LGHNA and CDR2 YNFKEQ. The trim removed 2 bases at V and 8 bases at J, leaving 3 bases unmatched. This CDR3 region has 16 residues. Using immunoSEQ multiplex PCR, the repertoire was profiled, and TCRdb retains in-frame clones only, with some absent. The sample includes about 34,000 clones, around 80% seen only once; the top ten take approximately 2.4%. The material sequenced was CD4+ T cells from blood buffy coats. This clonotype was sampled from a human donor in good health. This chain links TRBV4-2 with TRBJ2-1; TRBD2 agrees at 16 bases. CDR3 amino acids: CASSQWGLAGGYEQFF. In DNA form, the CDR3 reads TGTGCCAGCAGCCAATGGGGACTAGCGGGAGGGTATGAGCAGTTCTTC.